This T cell receptor beta chain appears in the sequencing data of a study of CXCR3-negative and CXCR3-positive naive CD8 T cells. Details on this clonotype: What it binds is not known.

Germline assignment: CDR1 LNHDA and CDR2 SQIVND (reference sequence). The CDR3 consists of 11 residues. CD45RO-CCR7+CD27+CD95- defined naive CD8+ T cells. Study-level results: Sequencing showed both naive subsets with comparably high diversity, and memory CD8+ cells much lower. Similar TRBV-TRBJ usage was seen in naive cells (both CXCR3-negative and CXCR3-positive), but memory cells differed. Hydrophobicity was higher for TRB CDR3s found in CXCR3-positive naive cells than in CXCR3-negative naive cells.

Researchers prepared the TRB cDNA libraries using 5' RACE with UMI labels. TCRdb reworked the 5' RACE reads into one entry per CDR3 protein, no DNA. The sample yields 55,000 to 70,000 distinct CDR3 sequences, of which the top ten take up around 0.5%. The material sequenced was naive CXCR3+ CD8+ T cells from blood. Subset: CD45RO-CCR7+CD27+CD95- naive CD8+ T cells expressing CXCR3 (TNR3+). This sequence joins TRBV19 and TRBJ1-5. This receptor was taken from a human donor in good health. Some clones in this sample may be carry-over from other donors' samples. CDR3: CASSIAGAQHF.